Here is one T cell receptor beta chain with its context. TCRdb fed the 5' RACE reads into MiXCR, producing one record per CDR3 protein. The sample records around 320,000 distinct CDR3 sequences, around 28% being singletons. The CDR3 is made up of 16 amino acids. From germline, CDR1 is SGDLS and CDR2 YYNGEE. Trimming removed 4 bases from V and 0 bases from J, with 13 bases in between. The source of the sample is a study of T-cell memory formation after mild COVID-19. The specimen was PBMCs or a T cell subset sorted from them (not recorded which). This TCR was sampled from an adult woman who had mild COVID-19 (a few samples of this study predate the infection). Cell type and time point are not known. The rearrangement links TRBV9 to TRBJ2-2; maybe TRBD1 (5 bases). The CDR3 reads CASSPRQKANTGELFF. The CDR3 DNA reads as TGTGCCAGCAGCCCGCGACAGAAAGCGAACACCGGGGAGCTGTTTTTT.